This TCR beta chain was observed in a study of blood T cell repertoires in COVID-19. Study summary: Some COVID-19 samples were acute and others convalescent; all came from the United States, Italy and Spain.

As handled by the study authors: Nucleated cell number was recorded as an estimate derived from reference gene primer amplification. The repertoire was sequenced with immunoSEQ multiplex PCR; TCRdb's copy has only in-frame clones and lacks some. That table gives V, J and clone size, and the DNA gave D and trimming. The table records almost 400,000 clones, about nine tenths of them present only once. Germline values: CDR1 LNHNV, CDR2 YYDKDF (reference sequence). The length of the CDR3 is 14 residues. V was pared by 3 bases and J by 2 bases, with 2 bases of the junction left unmatched. Cohort assignment relied on participant-reported clinical history. What the recovered Cohort 3 donors had was two negative PCRs, clearance, or symptom resolution.

The receptor comes from a woman aged 30 to 39 who had recovered from COVID-19. The V gene is TRBV15, the J gene TRBJ2-3; TRBD2 agrees at 7 bases. Sequenced: PBMCs or T cells enriched from blood (not recorded which). The CDR3: CATSRGGPTDTQYF. The CDR3 bases are TGTGCCACCAGCAGGGGAGGGCCCACAGATACGCAGTATTTT.